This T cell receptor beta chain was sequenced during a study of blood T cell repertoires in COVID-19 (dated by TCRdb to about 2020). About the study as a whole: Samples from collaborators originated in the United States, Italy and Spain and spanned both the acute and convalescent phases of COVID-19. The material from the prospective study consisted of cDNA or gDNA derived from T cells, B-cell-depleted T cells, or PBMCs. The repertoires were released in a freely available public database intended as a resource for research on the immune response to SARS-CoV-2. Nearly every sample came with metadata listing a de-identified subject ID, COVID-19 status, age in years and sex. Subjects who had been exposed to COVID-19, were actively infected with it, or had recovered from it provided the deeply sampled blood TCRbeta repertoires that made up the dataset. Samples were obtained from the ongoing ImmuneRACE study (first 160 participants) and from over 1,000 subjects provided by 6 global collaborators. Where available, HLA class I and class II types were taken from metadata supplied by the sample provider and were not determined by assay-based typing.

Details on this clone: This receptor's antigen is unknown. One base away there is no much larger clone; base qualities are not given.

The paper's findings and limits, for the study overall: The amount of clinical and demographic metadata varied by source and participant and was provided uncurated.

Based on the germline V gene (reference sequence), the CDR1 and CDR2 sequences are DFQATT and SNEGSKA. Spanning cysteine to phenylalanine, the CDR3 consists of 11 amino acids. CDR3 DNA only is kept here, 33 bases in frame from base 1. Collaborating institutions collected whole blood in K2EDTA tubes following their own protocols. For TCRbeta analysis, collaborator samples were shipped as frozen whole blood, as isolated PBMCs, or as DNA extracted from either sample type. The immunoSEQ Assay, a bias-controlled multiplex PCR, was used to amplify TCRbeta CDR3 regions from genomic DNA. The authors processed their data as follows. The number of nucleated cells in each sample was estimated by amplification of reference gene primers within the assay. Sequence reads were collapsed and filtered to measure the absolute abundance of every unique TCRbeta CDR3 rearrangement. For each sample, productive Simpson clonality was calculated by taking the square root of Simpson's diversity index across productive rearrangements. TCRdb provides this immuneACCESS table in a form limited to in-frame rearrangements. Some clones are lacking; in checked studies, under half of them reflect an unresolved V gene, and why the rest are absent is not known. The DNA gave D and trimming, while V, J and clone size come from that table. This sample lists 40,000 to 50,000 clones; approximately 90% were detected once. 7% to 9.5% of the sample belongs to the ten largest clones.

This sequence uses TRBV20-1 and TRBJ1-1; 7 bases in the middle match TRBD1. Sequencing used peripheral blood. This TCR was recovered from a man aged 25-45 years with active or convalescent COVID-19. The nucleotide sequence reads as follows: TGCAGCGGACAGGATAACACTGAAGCTTTCTTT. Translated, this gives CSGQDNTEAFF.